This TCR beta chain was documented in a study of Ad26.COV2.S vaccination and SARS-CoV-2 variants. Across the whole study: Ad26.COV2.S given intramuscularly, once or twice 56 days apart. General study findings and limits: Placebo and vaccine recipients had non-spike TCR breadth that was similar.

Trimming took 0 bases from V and 4 from J, leaving 9 bases between them. This CDR3 region has 14 residues. Germline values: CDR1 SGHRS, CDR2 YFSETQ. As regards this clone: Antigen unknown.

Method: immunoSEQ multiplex PCR; TCRdb's copy keeps in-frame clones and lacks some. The sample has about 680,000 clones, more than 80% seen once. Treatment given: around 19 received Ad26.COV2.S at low or high dose, single or two shots; 5 received placebo; per-sample allocation not given. Specimen acquisition occurred on day 63 following the initial vaccine or placebo injection. It was an adult aged 18-55 years in Boston who was the donor. This chain joins TRBV5-1 and TRBJ2-3, with D possibly matching TRBD2 (5 bases). The sequence derives from a person aged 18-65 years who received the Ad26.COV2.S COVID-19 vaccine or a placebo. This sample comprised peripheral blood, obtained in a trial of Ad26.COV2.S vaccine versus placebo. CDR3: CASSLAVGADTQYF. Written as DNA, the CDR3 is TGCGCCAGCAGCTTGGCCGTGGGAGCAGATACGCAGTATTTT.